What follows are 13 T cell receptor beta chains derived from one specimen sequenced in a study of T cells after somatic rescue of genetic block. The assay was immunoSEQ multiplex PCR, and TCRdb's table has in-frame clones only and misses some. The sample shows tens of thousands of clones, roughly 93% of them seen only once. The sequenced material came from peripheral blood mononuclear cells (PBMCs). The receptors come from a young man.

This clone showed up just once. The rearrangement uses TRBV18 and TRBJ1-4, with D maybe TRBD1 (5 bases). V was clipped by 4 bases and J by 5 bases, with 11 bases between them. Looked up from germline, CDR1 is KGHSH and CDR2 is LQKENI. This CDR3 has 14 residues. CDR3 coding DNA: TGTGCCAGCTCACACCGGGACGGGAATGAAAAACTGTTTTTT. Its translation: CASSHRDGNEKLFF. The full variable domain, rest sourced from reference TRBV18 and TRBJ1-4, is NAGVMQNPRHLVRRRGQEARLRCSPMKGHSHVYWYRQLPEEGLKFMVYLQKENIIDESGMPKERFSAEFPKEGPSILRIQQVVRGDSAAYFCASSHRDGNEKLFFGSGTQLSVL.

J is TRBJ2-7 and V is TRBV5-5; 8 bases fit TRBD1. This CDR3 is built from 13 residues. The J segment lost 4 bases and the V segment lost 3 bases, leaving 3 bases of the junction unmatched. CDR1 and CDR2 (germline): SGHKS, YYEKEE (reference sequence). CDR3 sequence reads: CASSSRTGYEQYF. As DNA, the CDR3 is TGTGCCAGCAGCTCCAGGACAGGGTACGAGCAGTACTTC.

The V gene is TRBV5-5, the J gene TRBJ1-3; the D is unclear. This CDR3 region has 12 residues. The germline CDR1 and CDR2 sequences are SGHKS and YYEKEE (reference sequence). V lost 0 bases and J lost 3, with 1 base in between. CDR3 bases: TGTGCCAGCAGCTTGGGTGGAAACACCATATATTTT. Its protein product is CASSLGGNTIYF.

The V and J genes are TRBV27 and TRBJ2-7; D remains unclear. The ends were cut back, 4 bases at V and 3 bases at J, with 10 bases in the middle. The germline V gene has CDR1 MNHEY and CDR2 SMNVEV (reference sequence). The CDR3 loop spans 13 amino acids. Here the CDR3 reads CASSSVNGYEQYF. The CDR3 DNA reads TGTGCCAGCAGTTCTGTTAACGGCTACGAGCAGTACTTC.

The chain has TRBV27 and TRBJ2-3; 7 bases line up with TRBD2. The trim removed 5 bases at V and 7 bases at J, leaving 6 bases unmatched. The CDR3 contains 13 residues. Per the germline V gene, CDR1 is MNHEY and CDR2 is SMNVEV (reference sequence). CDR3 residues: CASSPGLQNTQYF. CDR3 DNA sequence: TGTGCCAGCAGTCCGGGACTACAAAATACGCAGTATTTT.

The chain links TRBV27 to TRBJ2-7; 7 positions match TRBD1. The CDR3 is 13 amino acids. Germline V gene data show CDR1 as MNHEY and CDR2 as SMNVEV (reference sequence). V lost 5 bases to trimming and J lost 3 bases; unmatched junction nucleotides: 4. CDR3 coding DNA: TGTGCCAGCAGTGGACAGGCGGTCTACGAGCAGTACTTC. Translation gives CASSGQAVYEQYF.

This sequence joins TRBV11-2 and TRBJ1-2, with D tentatively TRBD1 (6 bases). This CDR3 contains 13 residues. The V and J ends lost 1 base and 6 bases respectively, with 9 bases between them. CDR1 is SGHAT, CDR2 FQNNGV, per germline. This chain's CDR3 is CASSLVGGDGYTF. CDR3 nucleotide sequence: TGTGCCAGCAGCTTAGTGGGGGGCGATGGCTACACCTTC.

The rearrangement links TRBV14 to TRBJ2-5; 15 positions match TRBD2. J was trimmed by 5 bases and V by 4 bases; bases with no gene match: 8. The germline V gene encodes CDR1 SGHDN and CDR2 FVKESK. The CDR3 runs 17 residues. In DNA, the CDR3 is TGTGCCAGCAGCCCCGGACTAGCGGGGGGGCCTCGGGAGACCCAGTACTTC. Translating it yields CASSPGLAGGPRETQYF.

The CDR3 sequence is CASSRDRAETQYF. The CDR3 nucleotides read TGTGCCAGCAGCAGGGACAGGGCGGAGACCCAGTACTTC. The chain recombines TRBV11-2 with TRBJ2-5, with 9 positions matching TRBD1. The CDR3 runs 13 residues. The V gene end was trimmed by 5 bases and the J gene end by 5 bases; junction bases not matched to a gene: 3. From germline, CDR1 is SGHAT and CDR2 FQNNGV.

V is TRBV7-9 and J is TRBJ1-2, with D hard to call. Germline values: CDR1 SEHNR, CDR2 FQNEAQ (reference sequence). This CDR3 is 14 amino acids long. Trimming shortened V by 3 bases and J by 0 bases, and 8 bases separated the two germline ends. This CDR3 reads CASSFGEANYGYTF. CDR3 nucleotide sequence: TGTGCCAGCAGCTTCGGAGAAGCTAACTATGGCTACACCTTC.

The rearrangement joins TRBV10-1 to TRBJ2-3, with 7 nucleotides matching TRBD2. CDR3 size: 14 residues. From germline, CDR1 is WNHNN and CDR2 SYGVQD (reference sequence). After removal of 8 bases from V and 5 bases from J, the junction contained 10 bases not matched to a gene. The CDR3 reads CASSWGGRGDTQYF. Here the CDR3 DNA reads TGCGCCAGCTCCTGGGGGGGTAGAGGAGATACGCAGTATTTT.

The rearrangement links TRBV27 to TRBJ2-4; D ambiguous. The V gene's germline CDR1 is MNHEY and CDR2 SMNVEV (reference sequence). Trimming shortened V by 3 bases and J by 0 bases, and 15 bases separated the two germline ends. There are 17 residues in the CDR3. The DNA of the CDR3 is TGTGCCAGCAGTTTGATCGCCGGAAACCAAGCCAAAAACATTCAGTACTTC. Its translation: CASSLIAGNQAKNIQYF.

This chain links TRBV18 with TRBJ2-1, with unresolved D. V gave up 5 bases and J gave up 6 bases, with 5 bases separating them. Germline V gene lookup returns CDR1 KGHSH and CDR2 LQKENI. This CDR3 has 11 residues. This CDR3 is CASSLVNEQFF. The CDR3 DNA reads TGTGCCAGCTCATTAGTCAATGAGCAGTTCTTC.